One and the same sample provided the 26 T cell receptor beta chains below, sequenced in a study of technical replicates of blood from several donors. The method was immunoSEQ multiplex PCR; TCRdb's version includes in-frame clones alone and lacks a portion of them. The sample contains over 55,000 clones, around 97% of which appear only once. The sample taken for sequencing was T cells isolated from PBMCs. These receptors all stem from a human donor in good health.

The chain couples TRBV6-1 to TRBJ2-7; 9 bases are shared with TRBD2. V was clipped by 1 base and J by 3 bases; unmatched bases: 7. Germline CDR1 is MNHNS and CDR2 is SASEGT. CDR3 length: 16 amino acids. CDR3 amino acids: CASSEEISGSYYEQYF. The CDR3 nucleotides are TGTGCCAGCAGTGAAGAAATTAGCGGGAGTTACTACGAGCAGTACTTC.

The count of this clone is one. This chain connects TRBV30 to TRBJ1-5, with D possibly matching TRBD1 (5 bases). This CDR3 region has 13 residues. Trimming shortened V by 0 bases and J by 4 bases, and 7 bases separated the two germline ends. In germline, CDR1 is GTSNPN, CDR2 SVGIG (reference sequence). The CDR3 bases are TGTGCCTGGAGTGTACAGGATAATCAGCCCCAGCATTTT. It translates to CAWSVQDNQPQHF. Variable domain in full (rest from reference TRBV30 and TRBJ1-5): SQTIHQWPATLVQPVGSPLSLECTVEGTSNPNLYWYRQAAGRGLQLLFYSVGIGQISSEVPQNLSASRPQDRQFILSSKKLLLSDSGFYLCAWSVQDNQPQHFGDGTRLSIL.

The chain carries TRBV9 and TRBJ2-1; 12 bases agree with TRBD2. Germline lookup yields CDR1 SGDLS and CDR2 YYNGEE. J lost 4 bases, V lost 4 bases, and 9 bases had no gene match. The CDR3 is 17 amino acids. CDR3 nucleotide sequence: TGTGCCAGCAGCCGGACTAGCGGGACTACTATATACAATGAGCAGTTCTTC. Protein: CASSRTSGTTIYNEQFF.

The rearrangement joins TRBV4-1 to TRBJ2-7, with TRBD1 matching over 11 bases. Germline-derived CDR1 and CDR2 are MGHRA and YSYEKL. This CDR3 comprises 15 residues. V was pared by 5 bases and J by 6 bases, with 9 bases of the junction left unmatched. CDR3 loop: CASSARDRGDVEQYF. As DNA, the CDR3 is TGCGCCAGCAGCGCAAGGGACAGGGGGGACGTCGAGCAGTACTTC.

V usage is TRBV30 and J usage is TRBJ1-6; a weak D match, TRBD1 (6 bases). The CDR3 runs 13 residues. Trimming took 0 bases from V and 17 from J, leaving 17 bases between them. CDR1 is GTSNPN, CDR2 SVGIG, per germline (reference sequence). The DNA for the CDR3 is TGTGCCTGGAGTGTAATTGATGAGGGGGATGTCCACTTT. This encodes CAWSVIDEGDVHF.

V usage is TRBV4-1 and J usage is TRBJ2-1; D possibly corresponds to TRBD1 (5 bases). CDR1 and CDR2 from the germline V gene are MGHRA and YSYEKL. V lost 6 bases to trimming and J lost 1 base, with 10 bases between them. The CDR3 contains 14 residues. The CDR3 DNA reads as TGCGCCAGCAGGATAAGGGGATCCTACAATGAGCAGTTCTTC. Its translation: CASRIRGSYNEQFF.

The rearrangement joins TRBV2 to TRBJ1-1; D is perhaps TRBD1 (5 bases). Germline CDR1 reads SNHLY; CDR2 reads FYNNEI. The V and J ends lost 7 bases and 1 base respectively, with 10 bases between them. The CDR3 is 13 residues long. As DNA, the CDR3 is TGTGCCAGCAATTTACAGGCGAACACTGAAGCTTTCTTT. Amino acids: CASNLQANTEAFF.

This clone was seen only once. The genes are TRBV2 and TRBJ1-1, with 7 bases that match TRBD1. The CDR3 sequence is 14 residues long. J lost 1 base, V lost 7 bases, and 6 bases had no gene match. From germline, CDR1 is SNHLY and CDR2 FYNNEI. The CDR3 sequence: CASNLQGTNTEAFF. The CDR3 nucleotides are TGTGCCAGCAACCTACAGGGGACGAACACTGAAGCTTTCTTT.

CDR3 bases: TGTGCCAGCAGCTTAAGTCCATCCGCAGGGGCGGAAAAACTGTTTTTT. Protein product: CASSLSPSAGAEKLFF. The chain combines TRBV7-9 with TRBJ1-4; D is perhaps TRBD1 (6 bases). The germline V gene has CDR1 SEHNR and CDR2 FQNEAQ (reference sequence). The CDR3 contains 16 residues. V was cut by 2 bases and J by 8 bases, with 18 bases left in between.

CDR3 coding DNA: TGTGCCAGCAGCCTGACACCTTCCTACGAGCAGTACTTC. Its translation: CASSLTPSYEQYF. The chain has TRBV5-6 and TRBJ2-7, with D unresolved. The CDR3 has 13 amino acids. Trimming stripped 4 bases from V and 1 base from J, with 9 bases between. Germline V CDR1 and CDR2: SGHDT, YYEEEE. The whole variable domain, remainder taken from reference TRBV5-6 and TRBJ2-7, is DAGVTQSPTHLIKTRGQQVTLRCSPKSGHDTVSWYQQALGQGPQFIFQYYEEEERQRGNFPDRFSGHQFPNYSSELNVNALLLGDSALYLCASSLTPSYEQYFGPGTRLTVT.

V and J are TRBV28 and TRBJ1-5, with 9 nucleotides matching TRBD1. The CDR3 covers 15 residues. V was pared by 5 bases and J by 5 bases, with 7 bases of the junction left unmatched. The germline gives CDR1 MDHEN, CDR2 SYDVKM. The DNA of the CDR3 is TGTGCCAGCAGTACAGACAGGGGGACCCATCAGCCCCAGCATTTT. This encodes CASSTDRGTHQPQHF.

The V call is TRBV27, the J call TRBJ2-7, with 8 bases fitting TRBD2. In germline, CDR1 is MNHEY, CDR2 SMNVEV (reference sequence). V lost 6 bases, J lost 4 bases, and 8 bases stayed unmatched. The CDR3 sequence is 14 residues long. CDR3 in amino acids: CASSLTSVSYEQYF. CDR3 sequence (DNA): TGTGCCAGCAGCCTGACTAGCGTTTCGTACGAGCAGTACTTC.

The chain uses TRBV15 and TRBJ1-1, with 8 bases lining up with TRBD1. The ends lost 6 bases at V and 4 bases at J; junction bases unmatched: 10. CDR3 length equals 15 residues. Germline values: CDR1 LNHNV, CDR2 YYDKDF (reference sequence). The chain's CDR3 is CATRAKTGGGTEAFF. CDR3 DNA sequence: TGTGCCACCAGAGCGAAAACAGGGGGAGGCACTGAAGCTTTCTTT.

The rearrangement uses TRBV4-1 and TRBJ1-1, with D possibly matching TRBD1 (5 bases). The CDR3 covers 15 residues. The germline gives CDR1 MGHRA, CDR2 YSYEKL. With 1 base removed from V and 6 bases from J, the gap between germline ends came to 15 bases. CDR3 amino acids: CASSQGTSQGPEAFF. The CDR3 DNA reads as TGCGCCAGCAGCCAAGGGACATCCCAGGGCCCTGAAGCTTTCTTT.

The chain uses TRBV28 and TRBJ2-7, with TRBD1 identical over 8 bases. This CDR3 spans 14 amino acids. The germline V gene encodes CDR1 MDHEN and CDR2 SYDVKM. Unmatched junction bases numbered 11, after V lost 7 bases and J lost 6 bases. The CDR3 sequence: CASILGQAKGEQYF. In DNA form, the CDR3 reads TGTGCCAGCATCCTGGGACAGGCGAAGGGCGAGCAGTACTTC.

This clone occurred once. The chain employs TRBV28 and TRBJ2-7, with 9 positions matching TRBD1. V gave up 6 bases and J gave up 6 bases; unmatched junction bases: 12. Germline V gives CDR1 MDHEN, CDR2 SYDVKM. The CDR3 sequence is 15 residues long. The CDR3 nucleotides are TGTGCCAGCAGACTACCGGGACAGGGTAATGGCGAGCAGTACTTC. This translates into CASRLPGQGNGEQYF.

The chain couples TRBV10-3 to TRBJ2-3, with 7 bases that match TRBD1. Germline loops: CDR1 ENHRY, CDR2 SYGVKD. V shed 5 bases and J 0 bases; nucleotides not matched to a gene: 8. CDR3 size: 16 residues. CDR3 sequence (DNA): TGTGCCATCAGTACAGGGGACATCCCTAGCACAGATACGCAGTATTTT. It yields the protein CAISTGDIPSTDTQYF.

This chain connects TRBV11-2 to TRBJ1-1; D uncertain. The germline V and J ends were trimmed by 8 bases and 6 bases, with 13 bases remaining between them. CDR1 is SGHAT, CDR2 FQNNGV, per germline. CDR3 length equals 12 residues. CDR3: CASGLSVSEAFF. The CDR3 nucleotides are TGTGCCAGCGGACTCTCGGTCTCTGAAGCTTTCTTT.

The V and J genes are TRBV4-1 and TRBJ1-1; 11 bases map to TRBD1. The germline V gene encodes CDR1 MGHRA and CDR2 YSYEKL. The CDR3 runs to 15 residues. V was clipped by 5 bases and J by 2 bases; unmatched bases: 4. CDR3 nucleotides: TGCGCCAGCAGCAAAGGACAGGGGGCTAACACTGAAGCTTTCTTT. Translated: CASSKGQGANTEAFF.

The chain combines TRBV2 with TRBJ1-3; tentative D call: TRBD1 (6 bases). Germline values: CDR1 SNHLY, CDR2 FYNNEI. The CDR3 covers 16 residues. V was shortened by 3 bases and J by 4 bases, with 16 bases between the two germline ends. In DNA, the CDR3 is TGTGCCAGCAGTGAGGGGGCAGGGTACCGAGGAAACACCATATATTTT. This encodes CASSEGAGYRGNTIYF.

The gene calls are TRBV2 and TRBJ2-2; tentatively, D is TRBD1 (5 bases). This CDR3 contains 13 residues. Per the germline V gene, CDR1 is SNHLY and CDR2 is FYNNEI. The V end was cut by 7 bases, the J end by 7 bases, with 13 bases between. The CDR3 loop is CASTPTTGGELFF. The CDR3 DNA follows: TGTGCCAGCACCCCGACCACAGGCGGGGAGCTGTTTTTT.

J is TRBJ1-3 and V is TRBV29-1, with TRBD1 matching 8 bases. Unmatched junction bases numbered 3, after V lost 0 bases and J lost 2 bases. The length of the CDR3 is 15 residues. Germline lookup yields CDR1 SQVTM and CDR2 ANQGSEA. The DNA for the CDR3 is TGCAGCGTTGAAGAAGGACAGGGCACTGGAAACACCATATATTTT. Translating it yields CSVEEGQGTGNTIYF.

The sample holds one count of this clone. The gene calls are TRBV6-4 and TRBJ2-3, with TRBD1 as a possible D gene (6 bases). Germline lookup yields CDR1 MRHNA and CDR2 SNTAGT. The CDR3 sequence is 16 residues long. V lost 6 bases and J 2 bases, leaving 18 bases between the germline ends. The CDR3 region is CASSKDSQGPTDTQYF. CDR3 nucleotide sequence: TGTGCCAGCAGCAAGGACAGTCAAGGCCCCACAGATACGCAGTATTTT.

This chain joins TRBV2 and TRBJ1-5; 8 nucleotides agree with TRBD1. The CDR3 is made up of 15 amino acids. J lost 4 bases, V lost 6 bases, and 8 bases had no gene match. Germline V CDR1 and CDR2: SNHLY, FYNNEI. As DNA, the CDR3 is TGTGCCAGCAGCGAAACTAGGACAGGGAATCAGCCCCAGCATTTT. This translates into CASSETRTGNQPQHF.

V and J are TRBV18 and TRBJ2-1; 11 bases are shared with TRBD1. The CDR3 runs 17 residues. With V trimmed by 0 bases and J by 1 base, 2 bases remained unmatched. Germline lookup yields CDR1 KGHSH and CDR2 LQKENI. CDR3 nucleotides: TGTGCCAGCTCACCACCTGGGACAGGGGGGTCCTACAATGAGCAGTTCTTC. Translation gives CASSPPGTGGSYNEQFF.

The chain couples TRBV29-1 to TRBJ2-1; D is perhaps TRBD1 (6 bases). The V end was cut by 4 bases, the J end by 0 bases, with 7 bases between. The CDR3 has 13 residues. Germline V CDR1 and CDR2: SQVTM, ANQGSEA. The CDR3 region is CSVGDNSYNEQFF. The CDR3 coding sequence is TGCAGCGTTGGGGACAACTCCTACAATGAGCAGTTCTTC.